These 8 T cell receptor beta chains were sequenced from one sample in a study of OX40 agonist ivuxolimab in advanced cancers. Generated by immunoSEQ multiplex PCR, the TCRdb table keeps only in-frame clones and is missing some. The sample holds about 38,000 clones, about nine tenths seen once. Here the sequenced sample was CD4+ or CD8+ T cells sorted from blood, taken in a trial of the OX40 agonist ivuxolimab. The receptors shown here come from an adult with an advanced solid tumor such as melanoma, head and neck, liver or kidney cancer.

CDR3 in amino acids: CASRTFSYGYTF. The CDR3 DNA is TGTGCCAGCAGGACGTTCTCCTATGGCTACACCTTC. This sequence joins TRBV2 and TRBJ1-2, with unresolved D. The germline V gene encodes CDR1 SNHLY and CDR2 FYNNEI. CDR3 length equals 12 residues. V was cut by 6 bases and J by 4 bases, with 9 bases left in between.

This clone has just one count. This chain links TRBV25-1 with TRBJ2-3, with 8 bases that match TRBD2. Germline CDR1 and CDR2: MGHDK and SYGVNS. The trim removed 5 bases at V and 1 base at J, leaving 2 bases unmatched. The CDR3 loop spans 14 amino acids. CDR3 loop: CASSSGSRTDTQYF. The CDR3 nucleotides read TGTGCCAGCAGTAGCGGGAGCCGCACAGATACGCAGTATTTT.

The chain couples TRBV13 to TRBJ1-4; D gene ambiguous. V was trimmed by 6 bases and J by 6 bases, leaving 17 bases between them. Germline V gene sequence: CDR1 PRHDT, CDR2 FYEKMQ (reference sequence). This CDR3 spans 15 amino acids. CDR3 loop: CASRSDRRDDEKLFF. The CDR3, as DNA: TGTGCCAGCAGGTCTGATCGAAGGGATGATGAAAAACTGTTTTTT.

The chain carries TRBV5-1 and TRBJ2-1; D gene unclear. Germline V CDR1 and CDR2: SGHRS, YFSETQ. V was trimmed by 0 bases and J by 2 bases, leaving 6 bases between them. The CDR3 sequence is 14 residues long. The CDR3 DNA reads TGCGCCAGCAGCTTGGATTTCGCCTACAATGAGCAGTTCTTC. Protein sequence: CASSLDFAYNEQFF.

The CDR3 reads CASSSGGVDKTQYF. CDR3 bases: TGTGCCAGCAGTTCGGGTGGAGTGGACAAGACCCAGTACTTC. The gene calls are TRBV11-2 and TRBJ2-5; weak D call: TRBD1 (5 bases). The CDR3 covers 14 residues. V gave up 6 bases and J gave up 6 bases, with 17 bases separating them. CDR1 and CDR2 (germline): SGHAT, FQNNGV.

The V gene is TRBV4-1, the J gene TRBJ2-7; 10 bases align to TRBD2. Germline CDR1 is MGHRA and CDR2 is YSYEKL. The V segment lost 3 bases and the J segment 4 bases; nucleotides outside the gene matches: 6. This CDR3 has 15 amino acids. The CDR3 sequence: CASSQGLASGYEQYF. The CDR3 region has the DNA TGCGCCAGCAGCCAGGGACTAGCGAGTGGGTACGAGCAGTACTTC.

The V and J genes are TRBV7-8 and TRBJ2-7; D unresolved. V lost 3 bases, J lost 4 bases, and 10 bases lay in between. The CDR3 consists of 13 residues. Germline-derived CDR1 and CDR2 are SGHVS and FQNEAQ. CDR3 nucleotide sequence: TGTGCCAGCAGCTTGGCAGACCATTACGAGCAGTACTTC. Translated: CASSLADHYEQYF.

V is TRBV5-6 and J is TRBJ1-3; D remains unclear. The V gene's germline CDR1 is SGHDT and CDR2 YYEEEE. There are 13 residues in the CDR3. V lost 4 bases and J 2 bases, leaving 7 bases between the germline ends. The CDR3 loop reads CASSPTAGNTIYF. The CDR3 nucleotides read TGTGCCAGCAGCCCCACCGCTGGAAACACCATATATTTT.